This TCR beta chain was sequenced in a study of blood T cell repertoires in COVID-19. Study details: The study drew acute and convalescent COVID-19 samples from the United States, Italy and Spain. The cDNA or gDNA used as material had been derived from T cells, B-cell-depleted T cells, or PBMCs.

The CDR3 runs 15 residues. Trimming left V 3 bases short and J 3 bases short, with 13 bases between. Looked up from germline, CDR1 is SGHRS and CDR2 is YFSETQ. Produced via immunoSEQ multiplex PCR; TCRdb's table is partial and in-frame only. Counted here are about 330,000 clones, roughly 88% occurring once; the ten biggest clones make up around 5%. Cohort assignment relied on participant-reported clinical history. The study counted Cohort 3 donors as recovered given two negative PCRs, clearance, or symptom resolution. The sequencing sample was made of PBMCs or T cells enriched from blood (not recorded which). This sequence originates from a man aged 25 to 40 who had recovered from COVID-19. The V and J genes are TRBV5-1 and TRBJ1-5, with a tentative D call TRBD1 (6 bases). CDR3 nucleotides: TGCGCCAGCAGCTCAGACGGACAGCTCAATCAGCCCCAGCATTTT. This translates into CASSSDGQLNQPQHF.